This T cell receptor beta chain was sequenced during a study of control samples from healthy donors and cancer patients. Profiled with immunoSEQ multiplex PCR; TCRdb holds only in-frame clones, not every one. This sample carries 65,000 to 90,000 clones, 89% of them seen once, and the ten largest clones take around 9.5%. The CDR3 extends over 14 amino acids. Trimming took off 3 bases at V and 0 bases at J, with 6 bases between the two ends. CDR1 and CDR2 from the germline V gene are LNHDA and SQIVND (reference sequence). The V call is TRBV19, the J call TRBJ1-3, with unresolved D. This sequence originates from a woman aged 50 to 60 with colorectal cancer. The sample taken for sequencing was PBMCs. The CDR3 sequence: CASSMKDSGNTIYF. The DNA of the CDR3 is TGTGCCAGTAGTATGAAGGACTCTGGAAACACCATATATTTT. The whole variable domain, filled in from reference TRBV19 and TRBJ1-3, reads DGGITQSPKYLFRKEGQNVTLSCEQNLNHDAMYWYRQDPGQGLRLIYYSQIVNDFQKGDIAEGYSVSREKKESFPLTVTSAQKNPTAFYLCASSMKDSGNTIYFGEGSWLTVV.